This T cell receptor beta chain came from a study of shared clonotypes between healthy human individuals. Assay used: immunoSEQ multiplex PCR; TCRdb lists only in-frame clones, some missing. Altogether 2 million to 2.5 million clones are present, 90% to 96% being singletons, with the ten largest covering 0.1% to 0.15%. CDR3 size: 15 residues. Per the germline V gene, CDR1 is MNHEY and CDR2 is SVGAGI. The V gene end was trimmed by 6 bases and the J gene end by 0 bases; junction bases not matched to a gene: 5. Researchers partitioned CD4+ cells into CD45RA+ naive and CD45RA-negative memory subsets. The source of this sequence is a man younger than 35 in good health. Source material: naive CD4+ T cells sorted from blood. Subset: CD45RA+ positively selected. The chain carries TRBV6-5 and TRBJ2-7, with 10 positions matching TRBD1. The CDR3 reads CASRQGDRGSYEQYF. In nucleotides, the CDR3 is TGTGCCAGCAGACAGGGGGACAGGGGCTCCTACGAGCAGTACTTC.